The 13 T cell receptor beta chains in this list originate from one sample, sequenced in a study of cytomegalovirus exposure and HLA in healthy donors. Researchers ran the PCR with 60 Vbeta and 13 Jbeta primers. The protocol was immunoSEQ multiplex PCR, while the TCRdb copy is restricted to in-frame clones and leaves out a portion. The table shows 150,000 to 200,000 clones, with around three quarters occurring only once. Sequencing was done on a sample of PBMCs. The receptors shown here come from a man younger than 40 in good health and CMV-seronegative.

The V and J genes are TRBV5-1 and TRBJ2-7; TRBD1 aligns across 8 bases. The length of the CDR3 is 18 residues. Germline V lookup: CDR1 SGHRS, CDR2 YFSETQ. V dropped 3 bases and J dropped 6; count of bases not matched to a gene: 20. Here the CDR3 reads CASSWTGTGRDARGEQYF. CDR3 DNA sequence: TGCGCCAGCAGCTGGACCGGGACAGGTAGAGATGCCCGTGGCGAGCAGTACTTC.

The chain recombines TRBV11-3 with TRBJ2-2; tentatively, D is TRBD2 (5 bases). Looked up from germline, CDR1 is SGHNT and CDR2 is YENEEA. The CDR3 contains 15 residues. With 0 bases removed from V and 5 bases from J, the gap between germline ends came to 10 bases. The CDR3 reads CASSLDRGRTGELFF. CDR3 nucleotides: TGTGCCAGCAGCTTAGACCGGGGTAGGACCGGGGAGCTGTTTTTT.

The V and J genes are TRBV5-4 and TRBJ1-1, with 8 bases lining up with TRBD1. The length of the CDR3 is 13 residues. J lost 2 bases, V lost 9 bases, and 6 bases had no gene match. Germline V lookup: CDR1 SGHNT, CDR2 YYREEE (reference sequence). For the CDR3, the DNA is TGTGCCATCGGGGGACAGGAAAACACTGAAGCTTTCTTT. Translated, it gives CAIGGQENTEAFF.

The V call is TRBV6-5, the J call TRBJ2-1; 7 nucleotides agree with TRBD1. The CDR3 loop spans 13 amino acids. Trimming removed 4 bases from V and 7 bases from J; junction bases left unmatched: 4. Germline CDR1 and CDR2: MNHEY and SVGAGI. The CDR3 bases are TGTGCCAGCAGTTGGGACAGCAAGAATGAGCAGTTCTTC. It is translated as CASSWDSKNEQFF.

The chain is built from TRBV19 and TRBJ2-7, with D perhaps matching TRBD1 (5 bases). Germline V gene sequence: CDR1 LNHDA, CDR2 SQIVND (reference sequence). V was pared by 3 bases and J by 3 bases, with 9 bases between. The CDR3 runs to 13 residues. CDR3 sequence: CASSMGQGYEQYF. In DNA form, the CDR3 reads TGTGCCAGTAGTATGGGGCAGGGCTACGAGCAGTACTTC.

The CDR3 spells CASSQDGHNEQFF. The CDR3 DNA sequence: TGCGCCAGCAGCCAAGATGGCCACAATGAGCAGTTCTTC. The J gene is TRBJ2-1, the V gene TRBV4-1; D unresolved. The V end lost 0 bases, the J end lost 5 bases, and 5 bases lay between the germline ends. Per the germline V gene, CDR1 is MGHRA and CDR2 is YSYEKL. This CDR3 region has 13 residues.

The CDR3 loop reads CASSLAGVAETQYF. CDR3 sequence (DNA): TGTGCCAGCAGCTTAGCGGGAGTCGCGGAGACCCAGTACTTC. The genes are TRBV11-3 and TRBJ2-5, with D possibly matching TRBD2 (6 bases). Germline CDR1 SGHNT, CDR2 YENEEA. V gave up 1 base and J gave up 5 bases, with 11 bases separating them. The CDR3 sequence is 14 residues long. The variable domain in full, completed from reference TRBV11-3 and TRBJ2-5, reads EAGVVQSPRYKIIEKKQPVAFWCNPISGHNTLYWYLQNLGQGPELLIRYENEEAVDDSQLPKDRFSAERLKGVDSTLKIQPAELGDSAVYLCASSLAGVAETQYFGPGTRLLVL.

The chain combines TRBV5-4 with TRBJ2-1; TRBD2 matches at 11 bases. CDR1 is SGHNT and CDR2 is YYREEE in the germline V gene (reference sequence). The V segment lost 4 bases and the J segment 1 base; nucleotides outside the gene matches: 10. CDR3 length: 18 residues. This chain's CDR3 is CASSAPGTSGASYNEQFF. The DNA for the CDR3 is TGTGCCAGCAGCGCTCCGGGGACTAGCGGAGCTTCCTACAATGAGCAGTTCTTC.

The chain has TRBV6-4 and TRBJ2-3; TRBD2 agrees at 10 bases. The trim removed 0 bases at V and 5 bases at J, leaving 5 bases unmatched. The CDR3 has 16 residues. Germline V gene lookup returns CDR1 MRHNA and CDR2 SNTAGT. As DNA, the CDR3 is TGTGCCAGCAGTGACTCGTCTAGCGGGAGTTTAGATACGCAGTATTTT. Amino acid sequence: CASSDSSSGSLDTQYF.

The chain uses TRBV18 and TRBJ2-7, with D perhaps TRBD1 (5 bases). The CDR3 length is 14 residues. With 0 bases removed from V and 5 bases from J, the gap between germline ends came to 11 bases. Germline loops: CDR1 KGHSH, CDR2 LQKENI. The CDR3 DNA follows: TGTGCCAGCTCACCACCGCAGGGAAGCCACGAGCAGTACTTC. Translating gives CASSPPQGSHEQYF.

The rearrangement links TRBV11-2 to TRBJ1-4, with TRBD1 identical over 11 bases. The length of the CDR3 is 14 residues. After removal of 3 bases from V and 8 bases from J, the junction contained 2 bases not matched to a gene. Germline V lookup: CDR1 SGHAT, CDR2 FQNNGV. The DNA of the CDR3 is TGTGCCAGCAGCTTGGGACAGGGGGACGAAAAACTGTTTTTT. Translation: CASSLGQGDEKLFF.

The V gene is TRBV11-2, the J gene TRBJ1-1, with TRBD1 matching 9 bases. V shed 1 base and J 8 bases; nucleotides not matched to a gene: 14. Germline loops: CDR1 SGHAT, CDR2 FQNNGV. This CDR3 contains 17 residues. CDR3 nucleotides: TGTGCCAGCAGCTTAGTAAAGGGGACAGGGATTCTCTTAGAAGCTTTCTTT. Translated, it gives CASSLVKGTGILLEAFF. Based on the CDR3 plus reference TRBV11-2 and TRBJ1-1, the full variable domain is EAGVAQSPRYKIIEKRQSVAFWCNPISGHATLYWYQQILGQGPKLLIQFQNNGVVDDSQLPKDRFSAERLKGVDSTLKIQPAKLEDSAVYLCASSLVKGTGILLEAFFGQGTRLTVV.

This clone appeared once. The chain recombines TRBV13 with TRBJ2-1; TRBD2 matches at 7 bases. V shed 5 bases and J 9 bases; nucleotides not matched to a gene: 16. In germline, CDR1 is PRHDT, CDR2 FYEKMQ (reference sequence). The CDR3 loop spans 16 amino acids. The CDR3 sequence is CASSPRLAQRVGEQFF. CDR3 DNA sequence: TGTGCCAGCAGCCCACGACTAGCCCAAAGGGTGGGTGAGCAGTTCTTC.